A selection of T cell receptor beta chains follows, all from one sample in a study of OX40 agonist ivuxolimab in advanced cancers. Sequencing was performed with immunoSEQ multiplex PCR; in TCRdb, only in-frame clones are kept and a portion is missing. This table holds 110,000 or so clones, approximately 90% found once. Sequences were derived from CD4+ or CD8+ T cells sorted from blood, sampled in a trial of the OX40 agonist ivuxolimab. The receptors were sampled from an adult with an advanced solid tumor such as melanoma, head and neck, liver or kidney cancer. Both conserved end residues are part of each CDR3. D genes are given only for firm matches. The size of a clone is reported for some rows only, either as once, few or many, or as a class for expanded clones.

j_call v_call clone_size d_call cdr3_nt cdr3_aa
TRBJ2-1 TRBV30 few - TGTGCCTGGGGACCCCACGGGGATGAGCAGTTCTTC CAWGPHGDEQFF
TRBJ2-3 TRBV6-5 - - TGTGCCAGCAGTTACGAGTACACAGATACGCAGTATTTT CASSYEYTDTQYF
TRBJ2-7 TRBV10-3 - TRBD1 TGTGCCATCTCCCAGACAGGGGGCTACGAGCAGTACTTC CAISQTGGYEQYF
TRBJ2-1 TRBV14 - TRBD2 TGTGCCAGCAGCCAAGACGTCGGGGGGGCCTTTGATGAGCAGTTCTTC CASSQDVGGAFDEQFF
TRBJ2-7 TRBV18 once TRBD1 TGTGCCAGCTCACCCACCGGGACAGGGGCCCACGAGCAGTACTTC CASSPTGTGAHEQYF
TRBJ1-3 TRBV2 - TRBD1 TGTGCCAGCCACAGGGGGCCGGGCTCTGGAAACACCATATATTTT CASHRGPGSGNTIYF
TRBJ2-2 TRBV11-2 - - TGTGCCAGCAGCCAAAGGGGGGGCGACACCGGGGAGCTGTTTTTT CASSQRGGDTGELFF
TRBJ2-2 TRBV4-1 - - TGCGCCAGCAGCCAAGATGGGCAGCTGAACACCGGGGAGCTGTTTTTT CASSQDGQLNTGELFF
TRBJ1-1 TRBV5-4 - TRBD1 TGTGCCAGCAGCTCTGGACAGGGTCTGAACACTGAAGCTTTCTTT CASSSGQGLNTEAFF
TRBJ2-7 TRBV19 - TRBD1 TGTGCCAGTAGTCCCACGTCGGACAGGGGCCACGAGCAGTACTTC CASSPTSDRGHEQYF
TRBJ2-1 TRBV5-3 - - TGTGCCAGAAGCTTTTGGGACCTCCTTTCTTCTTACAATGAGCAGTTCTTC CARSFWDLLSSYNEQFF
TRBJ1-3 TRBV30 - - TGTGCCTGGACCCCGGAGGGAAACACCATATATTTT CAWTPEGNTIYF
TRBJ1-5 TRBV19 - TRBD1 TGTGCCAGTAGCGCGGACAGGGGAAGCGGCAATCAGCCCCAGCATTTT CASSADRGSGNQPQHF
TRBJ2-3 TRBV11-1 - TRBD2 TGTGCCAGCAGCGCTCTACTAGCGGGAGGTCCAGATACGCAGTATTTT CASSALLAGGPDTQYF
TRBJ2-2 TRBV7-2 - - TGTGCCAGCAGCTTAGGCTGGGGTGGGAGTTCCGGGGAGCTGTTTTTT CASSLGWGGSSGELFF
TRBJ1-1 TRBV6-6 - TRBD1 TGTGCCAGCAGTCAGGGGGGGGTCACTGAAGCTTTCTTT CASSQGGVTEAFF
TRBJ1-5 TRBV7-8 once TRBD1 TGTGCCAGCAGGGAGGACAGGGCCTCAAGTCAGCCCCAGCATTTT CASREDRASSQPQHF
TRBJ2-7 TRBV7-2 - - TGTGCCAGCAGCGAATACGTGTCCTACGAGCAGTACTTC CASSEYVSYEQYF
TRBJ2-7 TRBV7-9 - - TGTGCCAGCAGCTTAGTTGGGTACGAGCAGTACTTC CASSLVGYEQYF
TRBJ2-2 TRBV7-3 - - TGTGCCAGCAGCACCTATGGGTACACCGGGGAGCTGTTTTTT CASSTYGYTGELFF
TRBJ2-5 TRBV29-1 - - TGCAGCGCTTCCAGCGGATTTCAAGAAGAGACCCAGTACTTC CSASSGFQEETQYF
TRBJ2-7 TRBV25-1 - - TGTGCCGAAGGTTACGAGCAGTACTTC CAEGYEQYF
TRBJ2-1 TRBV7-3 - - TGTGCCAGCAGCTCAGTTAGGGCAGTCTACAATGAGCAGTTCTTC CASSSVRAVYNEQFF
TRBJ2-1 TRBV10-1 - - TGCGCCAGCAGTGAGGACACCCCCCCATCGGAGCAGTTCTTC CASSEDTPPSEQFF